These 7 T cell receptor beta chains originate from one sample sequenced in a study of cytomegalovirus exposure and HLA in healthy donors. The PCR was carried out with 60 Vbeta primers and 13 Jbeta primers. Some clones are missing from TCRdb's copy, which holds only in-frame ones; the method was immunoSEQ multiplex PCR. Among about 120,000 clones listed, around 70% were seen once. Sequenced material: PBMCs. The receptors were gathered from a man younger than 40 in good health and CMV-seropositive.

This clone was counted between two and nine times. The gene calls are TRBV15 and TRBJ2-7, with 9 bases fitting TRBD1. CDR3 length: 13 amino acids. Germline CDR1 LNHNV, CDR2 YYDKDF (reference sequence). V shed 5 bases, J shed 5 bases, and the junction held 4 bases outside the gene matches. CDR3 amino acids: CATSLRDRDEQYF. CDR3 nucleotides: TGTGCCACCAGCCTCCGGGACAGGGACGAGCAGTACTTC.

The V and J genes are TRBV9 and TRBJ1-4; no firm D call. V lost 0 bases, J lost 7 bases, and 13 bases lay in between. The CDR3 loop spans 15 amino acids. Per the germline V gene, CDR1 is SGDLS and CDR2 is YYNGEE. The CDR3 protein is CASSVGVREPEKLFF. DNA for the CDR3: TGTGCCAGCAGCGTAGGTGTTAGAGAACCTGAAAAACTGTTTTTT. Full variable domain (rest looked up from reference TRBV9 and TRBJ1-4): DSGVTQTPKHLITATGQRVTLRCSPRSGDLSVYWYQQSLDQGLQFLIQYYNGEERAKGNILERFSAQQFPDLHSELNLSSLELGDSALYFCASSVGVREPEKLFFGSGTQLSVL.

The chain joins TRBV1 to TRBJ2-7; TRBD1 is the table's D call, not checked against the DNA. TRBV1 counts as a pseudogene. The CDR3 spans 17 residues. CDR3 nucleotides: TGCACCAGCAGCCAAGATCCCCACGGACAGCCCATTTACGAGCAGTACTTC. Protein sequence: CTSSQDPHGQPIYEQYF.

In DNA, the CDR3 is TGTGCCAGCAGCTTAGGGGTCCAGGCTGAAGCTTTCTTT. Protein product: CASSLGVQAEAFF. The rearrangement links TRBV7-8 to TRBJ1-1; the D is unclear. The CDR3 runs to 13 residues. V was pared by 1 base and J by 6 bases, with 9 bases between. Germline CDR1 SGHVS, CDR2 FQNEAQ.

This clone was seen a handful of times. The J gene is TRBJ1-5, the V gene TRBV7-3; no reliable D call. This CDR3 is built from 14 residues. The V end was cut by 2 bases, the J end by 2 bases, with 7 bases between. CDR1 and CDR2 from the germline V gene are SGHTA and FQGTGA. CDR3 loop: CASSLRGGNQPQHF. The CDR3 DNA reads TGTGCCAGCAGCTTACGCGGGGGCAATCAGCCCCAGCATTTT. The whole variable domain, filled in from reference TRBV7-3 and TRBJ1-5, reads GAGVSQTPSNKVTEKGKYVELRCDPISGHTALYWYRQSLGQGPEFLIYFQGTGAADDSGLPNDRFFAVRPEGSVSTLKIQRTERGDSAVYLCASSLRGGNQPQHFGDGTRLSIL.

This chain uses TRBV19 with TRBJ1-2; TRBD1 is a possible D gene (6 bases). The CDR3 runs to 14 residues. Trimming cost V 2 bases and J 2 bases, with 9 bases left between them. Germline CDR1 LNHDA, CDR2 SQIVND (reference sequence). CDR3 protein: CASSIRDTNYGYTF. CDR3 nucleotides: TGTGCCAGTAGTATAAGGGACACCAACTATGGCTACACCTTC.

This clone was observed a handful of times. As DNA, the CDR3 is TGCGCCAGTACCGTACGACAGGGGGACACCTACGAGCAGTACTTC. Its translation: CASTVRQGDTYEQYF. V is TRBV5-1 and J is TRBJ2-7, with 9 bases that match TRBD1. Trimming at V came to 8 bases and at J to 2 bases, leaving 11 bases not matched to a gene. There are 15 residues in the CDR3. The germline V gene has CDR1 SGHRS and CDR2 YFSETQ. The full variable domain, in which reference TRBV5-1 and TRBJ2-7 provide the parts outside the CDR3, is KAGVTQTPRYLIKTRGQQVTLSCSPISGHRSVSWYQQTPGQGLQFLFEYFSETQRNKGNFPGRFSGRQFSNSRSEMNVSTLELGDSALYLCASTVRQGDTYEQYFGPGTRLTVT.